Presented here are 12 T cell receptor beta chains from one specimen sequenced in a study of neurological immune-mediated disorders. One entry per CDR3 protein, called by TCRdb with MiXCR from the 5' RACE reads. This table holds roughly 18,000 distinct CDR3 sequences, about 30% found once. Sequencing used PBMCs. The origin of the receptors is a man aged 50 or older with HTLV-1-associated myelopathy (HAM/TSP).

This clonotype was observed a single time. This chain uses TRBV5-1 with TRBJ2-7; the D is unclear. Germline CDR1 SGHRS, CDR2 YFSETQ. Trimming took off 4 bases at V and 6 bases at J, with 17 bases between the two ends. The CDR3 totals 14 residues. The CDR3, as DNA: TGCGCCAGCAGCCCCAACGGGCCGGACGGCGAGCAGTACTTC. Translation gives CASSPNGPDGEQYF.

A note on this clonotype: Given a much more abundant clone one base away, this may be a read error. This rearrangement joins TRBV5-6 to TRBJ1-1; D ambiguous. The V end was cut by 2 bases, the J end by 3 bases, with 5 bases between. In germline, CDR1 is SGHDT, CDR2 YYEEEE. The CDR3 contains 12 residues. CDR3 region: CASSFVDTEAFF. CDR3 DNA: TGTGCCAGCAGCTTCGTGGACACTGAAGCTTTCTTT.

J is TRBJ2-1 and V is TRBV10-2; D is tentatively TRBD1 or TRBD2 (5 bases each). Germline CDR1 reads WSHSY; CDR2 reads SAAADI. There are 16 residues in the CDR3. Trimming removed 6 bases at V and 4 bases at J, with 19 bases between. CDR3 bases: TGCGCCAGCAGCTATCACCGGGACCCTCCTTACAATGAGCAGTTCTTC. It specifies CASSYHRDPPYNEQFF.

This chain connects TRBV16 to TRBJ1-1; D uncertain. Germline assignment: CDR1 KGHSY and CDR2 FQNENV. V lost 0 bases to trimming and J lost 5 bases, with 1 base between them. The CDR3 loop spans 11 amino acids. The CDR3 reads CASSQSTEAFF. CDR3 DNA sequence: TGTGCCAGCAGCCAATCGACTGAAGCTTTCTTT.

This rearrangement joins TRBV18 to TRBJ2-5, with D perhaps TRBD1 or TRBD2 (6 bases each). The ends were cut back, 6 bases at V and 9 bases at J, with 23 bases in the middle. The CDR3 spans 15 residues. Germline V gene lookup returns CDR1 KGHSH and CDR2 LQKENI. This CDR3 is CASSPKGGANRAQYF. CDR3 bases: TGTGCCAGCTCCCCAAAGGGGGGAGCCAACAGGGCCCAGTACTTC.

The V and J genes are TRBV6-6 and TRBJ1-3; 8 positions match TRBD1. This CDR3 comprises 14 residues. The V segment lost 6 bases and the J segment 2 bases; nucleotides outside the gene matches: 3. Per germline, CDR1 MNHNY and CDR2 SVGAGI (reference sequence). In DNA form, the CDR3 reads TGTGCCAGCAGCCAGGGGGCAGCTGGAAACACCATATATTTT. Encoded protein: CASSQGAAGNTIYF.

This clonotype was counted a few times. The junction and the germline gene differ at one end; a read error may be behind it. Here the CDR3 DNA reads TGTGCCAGCAGCTTATCTTGGTCTGGGACTAGGACAGTACCCCCCGAGCAGTACTTC. It specifies CASSLSWSGTRTVPPEQYF. The J gene is TRBJ2-7, the V gene TRBV27; 8 bases align to TRBD2. The CDR3 is made up of 19 amino acids. Germline CDR1 MNHEY, CDR2 SMNVEV (reference sequence).

This clonotype appeared many times. The genes are TRBV7-6 and TRBJ2-1; tentatively, D is TRBD2 (7 bases). This CDR3 has 18 residues. V was cut by 8 bases and J by 4 bases, with 27 bases left in between. Germline values: CDR1 SGHVS, CDR2 FNYEAQ. Here the CDR3 DNA reads TGTGCCAGCCCTCAGGGGAGGGGTACGTGGGGTTTATACAATGAGCAGTTCTTC. This translates into CASPQGRGTWGLYNEQFF.

The rearrangement joins TRBV19 to TRBJ1-1; D gene uncertain. Trimming left V 1 base short and J 1 base short, with 13 bases between. Germline-derived CDR1 and CDR2 are LNHDA and SQIVND (reference sequence). This CDR3 region has 16 residues. This CDR3 reads CASSIGRGLSNTEAFF. CDR3 DNA: TGTGCCAGTAGTATAGGGCGCGGACTTTCGAACACTGAAGCTTTCTTT.

This clonotype was seen repeatedly, ten times or more. The V gene is TRBV12-3 or TRBV12-4, the J gene TRBJ2-1; the D gene is possibly TRBD2 (6 bases). With 11 bases removed from V and 4 bases from J, the gap between germline ends came to 30 bases. The CDR3 sequence is 18 residues long. The CDR3 sequence: CAPPQSKGRGSPYNEQFF. In DNA, the CDR3 is TGTGCCCCACCACAGAGTAAAGGTCGGGGGTCTCCGTACAATGAGCAGTTCTTC.

This sequence joins TRBV20-1 and TRBJ2-3; D gene ambiguous. CDR1 DFQATT and CDR2 SNEGSKA come from the germline V gene (reference sequence). V lost 3 bases to trimming and J lost 6 bases, with 7 bases between them. CDR3 length: 11 residues. The CDR3 loop is CSASRADTQYF. CDR3 DNA sequence: TGCAGTGCTAGCCGGGCGGATACGCAGTATTTT.

This clonotype was seen a few times. V gene TRBV20-1 combines with J gene TRBJ1-1, with a tentative D call TRBD1 (5 bases). The CDR3 is 11 amino acids. CDR1 DFQATT and CDR2 SNEGSKA come from the germline V gene (reference sequence). Trimming removed 6 bases from V and 2 bases from J, with 7 bases in between. CDR3 sequence reads: CSAQGNTEAFF. The CDR3 DNA reads as TGCAGTGCCCAGGGTAACACTGAAGCTTTCTTT.